This T cell receptor (beta chain) was captured by sequencing in a study of T cell responses to AZD1222 COVID-19 vaccine. General study findings and limits: Epitopes outside B.1.351 and B.1.1.7 mutated regions reportedly drew nearly half of spike TCRs. At 160-218 and 743-854, vaccine-associated CD4 TCRs were dominant, and they spanned spike. Repertoire sampling happened only post peak T cell response.

Trimming removed 8 bases from V and 8 bases from J, with 13 bases in between. Germline V CDR1 and CDR2: MRHNA, SNTAGT. There are 12 residues in the CDR3. A note on this clone: Its antigen remains unidentified.

Generated by immunoSEQ multiplex PCR, the TCRdb table keeps only in-frame clones and is missing some. The sample contains about 150,000 clones, about nine tenths of which appear only once. The source material was peripheral blood, sampled on day 0 of AZD1222 vaccination. This chain uses TRBV6-4 with TRBJ2-1, with TRBD2 as a possible D gene (5 bases). This clonotype was obtained from an adult in good health. The chain's CDR3 is CASGAGLHEQFF. In DNA form, the CDR3 reads TGTGCCAGCGGCGCGGGTTTACATGAGCAGTTCTTC.